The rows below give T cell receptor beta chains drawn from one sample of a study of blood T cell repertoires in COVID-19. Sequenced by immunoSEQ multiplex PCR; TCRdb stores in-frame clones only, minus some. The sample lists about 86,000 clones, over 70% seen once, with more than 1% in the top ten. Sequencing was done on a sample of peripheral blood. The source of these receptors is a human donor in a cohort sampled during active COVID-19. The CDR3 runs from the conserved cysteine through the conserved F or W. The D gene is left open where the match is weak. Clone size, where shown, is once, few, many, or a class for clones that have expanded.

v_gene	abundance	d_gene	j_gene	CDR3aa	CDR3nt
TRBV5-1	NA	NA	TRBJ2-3	CASSSITGAGDTQYF	TGCGCCAGCAGCTCGATTACAGGCGCGGGGGATACGCAGTATTTT
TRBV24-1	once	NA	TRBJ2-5	CATSDPGAEEGTQYF	TGTGCCACCAGTGATCCGGGCGCGGAGGAGGGGACCCAGTACTTC
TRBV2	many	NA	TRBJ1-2	CASSEWGHYGYTF	TGTGCCAGCAGTGAGTGGGGACATTATGGCTACACCTTC
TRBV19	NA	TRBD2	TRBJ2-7	CASSLRLAGEGEQYF	TGTGCCAGTAGTTTACGACTAGCGGGAGAAGGGGAGCAGTACTTC
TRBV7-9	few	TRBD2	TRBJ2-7	CASSRVAGVENEQYF	TGTGCCAGCAGCCGGGTAGCGGGAGTGGAGAACGAGCAGTACTTC
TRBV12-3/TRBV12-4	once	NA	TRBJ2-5	CASSPRGETQYF	TGTGCCAGCAGTCCTAGGGGAGAGACCCAGTACTTC
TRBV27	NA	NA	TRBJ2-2	CASKRNTGELFF	TGTGCCAGCAAGAGGAACACCGGGGAGCTGTTTTTT
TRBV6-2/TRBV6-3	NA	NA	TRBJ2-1	CASSPLSGWAYNEQFF	TGTGCCAGCAGTCCCCTTAGCGGTTGGGCCTACAATGAGCAGTTCTTC
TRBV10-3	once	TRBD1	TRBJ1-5	CAISESWGDSSNQPQHF	TGTGCCATCAGTGAGTCTTGGGGGGACAGTAGCAATCAGCCCCAGCATTTT
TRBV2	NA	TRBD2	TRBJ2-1	CASSEVASGLSSYNEQFF	TGTGCCAGCAGTGAGGTAGCTAGCGGCCTGAGCTCCTACAATGAGCAGTTCTTC
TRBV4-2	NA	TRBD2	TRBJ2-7	CASSQRILGTSGVYEQYF	TGTGCCAGCAGCCAACGGATCCTCGGGACTAGCGGCGTCTACGAGCAGTACTTC
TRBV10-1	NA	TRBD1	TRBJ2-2	CASSLQGLTGELFF	TGCGCCAGCAGCCTACAGGGGCTCACCGGGGAGCTGTTTTTT
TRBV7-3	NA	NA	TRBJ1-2	CASSPGQTNYGYTF	TGTGCCAGCAGCCCCGGACAGACTAACTATGGCTACACCTTC
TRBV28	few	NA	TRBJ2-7	CASSPFPILAYEQYF	TGTGCCAGCAGTCCGTTCCCTATACTAGCCTACGAGCAGTACTTC
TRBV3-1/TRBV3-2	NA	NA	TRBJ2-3	CASSQDLSTDTQYF	TGTGCCAGCAGCCAAGATCTAAGCACAGATACGCAGTATTTT
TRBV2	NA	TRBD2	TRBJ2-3	CAEGSGASTDTQYF	TGTGCCGAGGGGAGCGGGGCAAGCACAGATACGCAGTATTTT
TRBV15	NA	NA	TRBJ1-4	CATSRDVGTNEKLFF	TGTGCCACCAGCAGAGATGTGGGCACAAATGAAAAACTGTTTTTT
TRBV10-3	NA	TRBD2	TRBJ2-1	CAISTSAGGYNEQFF	TGTGCCATCAGTACCTCGGCGGGGGGTTACAATGAGCAGTTCTTC
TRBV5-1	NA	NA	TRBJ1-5	CASSLGGRPGDQPQHF	TGCGCCAGCTCCCTTGGGGGACGTCCGGGGGATCAGCCCCAGCATTTT
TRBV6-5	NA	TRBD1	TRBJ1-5	CASSDHRGFEPQHF	TGTGCCAGTTCGGACCACAGGGGGTTTGAGCCCCAGCATTTT
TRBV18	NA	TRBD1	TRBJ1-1	CASSPGTGWEAFF	TGTGCCAGCTCACCCGGGACAGGCTGGGAAGCTTTCTTT
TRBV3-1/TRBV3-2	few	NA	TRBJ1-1	CASSPTGMNTEAFF	TGTGCCAGCAGCCCGACAGGAATGAACACTGAAGCTTTCTTT
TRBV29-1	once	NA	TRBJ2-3	CTGGLSYSDTQYF	TGCACCGGCGGGCTAAGCTACTCGGATACGCAGTATTTT
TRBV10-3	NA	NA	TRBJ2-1	CAISTRDNYNEQFF	TGTGCCATCAGTACCCGGGACAACTACAATGAGCAGTTCTTC
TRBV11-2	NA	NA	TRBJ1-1	CASSLQGDTEAFF	TGTGCCAGCAGCTTACAAGGGGACACTGAAGCTTTCTTT
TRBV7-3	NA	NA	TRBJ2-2	CASSLGQGDTGELFF	TGTGCCAGCAGCTTAGGCCAGGGTGACACCGGGGAGCTGTTTTTT
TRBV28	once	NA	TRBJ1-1	CAAYRVGTEAFF	TGTGCCGCATACAGGGTAGGAACTGAAGCTTTCTTT
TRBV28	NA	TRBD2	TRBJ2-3	CASSLLLPGLATSTDTQYF	TGTGCCAGCAGTTTGCTTCTCCCTGGACTAGCGACTAGCACAGATACGCAGTATTTT
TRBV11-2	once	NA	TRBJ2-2	CASSLDPPNTGELFF	TGTGCCAGCAGCTTAGACCCTCCGAACACCGGGGAGCTGTTTTTT
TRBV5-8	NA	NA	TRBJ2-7	CASSITAGFREQYF	TGTGCCAGCAGCATTACGGCGGGATTTAGGGAGCAGTACTTC
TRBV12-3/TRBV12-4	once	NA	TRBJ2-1	CASQGSSYNEQFF	TGTGCCAGTCAGGGAAGCTCCTACAATGAGCAGTTCTTC
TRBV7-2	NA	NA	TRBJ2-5	CASRPQTSQETQYF	TGTGCCAGCAGGCCTCAAACTTCTCAAGAGACCCAGTACTTC
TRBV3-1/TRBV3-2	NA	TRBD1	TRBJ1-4	CASSQGTGGTNEKLFF	TGTGCCAGCAGCCAAGGGACAGGGGGCACTAATGAAAAACTGTTTTTT
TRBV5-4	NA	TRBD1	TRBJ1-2	CATYRGDGYGYTF	TGTGCCACCTACAGGGGTGATGGCTATGGCTACACCTTC
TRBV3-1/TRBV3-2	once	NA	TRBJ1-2	CASSQGGAVGYTF	TGTGCCAGCAGCCAAGGCGGTGCAGTAGGCTACACCTTC
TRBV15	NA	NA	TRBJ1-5	CATSRGEPGQPQHF	TGTGCCACCAGCAGAGGAGAGCCAGGGCAGCCCCAGCATTTT
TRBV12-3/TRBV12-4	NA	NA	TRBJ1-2	CASSSETNYGYTF	TGTGCCAGCAGTTCAGAGACAAACTATGGCTACACCTTC
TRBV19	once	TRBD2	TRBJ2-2	CASSTSGYTGELFF	TGTGCCAGTAGTACTAGCGGATACACCGGGGAGCTGTTTTTT
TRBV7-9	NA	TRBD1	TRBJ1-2	CASSFGTGDGYTF	TGTGCCAGCAGCTTCGGGACAGGGGACGGCTACACCTTC
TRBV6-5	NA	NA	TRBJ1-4	CASSYSGTQTGEKLFF	TGTGCCAGCAGTTACTCCGGGACACAAACGGGAGAAAAACTGTTTTTT
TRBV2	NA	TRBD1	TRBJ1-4	CASRTGNEKLFF	TGTGCCAGCAGGACAGGGAATGAAAAACTGTTTTTT
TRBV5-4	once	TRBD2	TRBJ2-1	CASSLGLASDEQFF	TGTGCCAGCAGCTTGGGACTAGCGAGCGATGAGCAGTTCTTC
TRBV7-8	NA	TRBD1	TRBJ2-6	CASSLRQGARSGANVLTF	TGTGCCAGCAGCTTACGCCAGGGGGCGCGTTCTGGGGCCAACGTCCTGACTTTC
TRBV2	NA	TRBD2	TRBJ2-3	CASRESSGTSGRGGNFDTQYF	TGTGCCAGCAGGGAATCTTCCGGGACTAGCGGCAGGGGGGGTAATTTCGATACGCAGTATTTT
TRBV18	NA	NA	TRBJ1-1	CASSPSTGRNTEAFF	TGTGCCAGCTCACCCTCGACAGGCAGGAACACTGAAGCTTTCTTT
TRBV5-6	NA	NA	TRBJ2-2	CASSLEWEFTGELFF	TGTGCCAGCAGCTTGGAATGGGAGTTCACCGGGGAGCTGTTTTTT